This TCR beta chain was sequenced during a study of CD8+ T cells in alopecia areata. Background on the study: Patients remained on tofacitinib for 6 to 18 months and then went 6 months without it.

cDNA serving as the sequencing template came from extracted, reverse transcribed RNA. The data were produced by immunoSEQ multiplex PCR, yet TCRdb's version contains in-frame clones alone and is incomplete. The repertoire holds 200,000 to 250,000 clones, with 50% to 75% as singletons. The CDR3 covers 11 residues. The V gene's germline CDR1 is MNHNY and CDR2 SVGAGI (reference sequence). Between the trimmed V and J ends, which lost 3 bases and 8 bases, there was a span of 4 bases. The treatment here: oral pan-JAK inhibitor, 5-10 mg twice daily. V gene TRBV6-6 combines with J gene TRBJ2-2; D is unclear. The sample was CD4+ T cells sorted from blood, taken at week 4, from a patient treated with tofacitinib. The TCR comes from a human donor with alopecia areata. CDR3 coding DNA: TGTGCCAGCAGTTATCCGGGGGAGCTGTTTTTT. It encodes CASSYPGELFF.